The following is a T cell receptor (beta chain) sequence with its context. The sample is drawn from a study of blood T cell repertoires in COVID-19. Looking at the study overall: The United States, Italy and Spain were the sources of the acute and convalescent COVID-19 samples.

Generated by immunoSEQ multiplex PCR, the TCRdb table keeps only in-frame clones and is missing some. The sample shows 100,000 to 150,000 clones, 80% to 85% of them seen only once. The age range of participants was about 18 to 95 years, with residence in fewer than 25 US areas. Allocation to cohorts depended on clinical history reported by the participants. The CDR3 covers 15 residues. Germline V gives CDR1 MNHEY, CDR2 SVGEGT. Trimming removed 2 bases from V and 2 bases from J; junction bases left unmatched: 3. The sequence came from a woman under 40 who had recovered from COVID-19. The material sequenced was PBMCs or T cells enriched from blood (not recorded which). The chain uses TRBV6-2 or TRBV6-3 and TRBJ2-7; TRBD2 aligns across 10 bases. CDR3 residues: CASSYPSGGAYEQYF. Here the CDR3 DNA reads TGTGCCAGCAGTTACCCTAGCGGGGGAGCCTACGAGCAGTACTTC.